The rows below give T cell receptor beta chains drawn from one sample of a study of immune evolution from preneoplasia to lung adenocarcinoma. Profiled with immunoSEQ multiplex PCR; TCRdb holds only in-frame clones, not every one. In the table there are a few thousand clones, almost 85% of which are singletons. Sequencing input: FFPE normal lung tissue adjacent to the tumor. The receptors come from a person between 45 and 65 years old with lung adenocarcinoma. Each CDR3 is given with its conserved first and last residue.

j_call v_call cdr3_length cdr3_aa
TRBJ2-6 TRBV30 15 CAREQGTSGANVLTF
TRBJ1-1 TRBV5-6 17 CASSRLDKGKSNTEAFF
TRBJ1-1 TRBV4-2 17 CASSHDPQGAMNTEAFF
TRBJ2-3 TRBV15 16 CATSSFREGWGDTQYF
TRBJ2-5 TRBV29-1 12 CSVEGGKETQYF
TRBJ1-2 TRBV28 15 CASSGGGVGGYGYTF
TRBJ2-7 TRBV7-8 16 CASSSFQMGFPYEQYF
TRBJ2-7 TRBV7-8 14 CASSLDRGPYEQYF
TRBJ1-5 TRBV19 19 CASSIDLFLGNRGNQPQHF
TRBJ2-6 TRBV5-4 17 CASSLGTAFSGANVLTF
TRBJ2-1 TRBV7-2 16 CASSRLAGGQVNEQFF
TRBJ1-4 TRBV6-1 15 CASCRALTTNEKLFF
TRBJ1-2 TRBV28 13 CASRSTGRDGYTF
TRBJ1-5 TRBV19 14 CASTGKAINQPQHF
TRBJ1-5 TRBV2 13 CASSDQGGQPQHF
TRBJ1-1 TRBV5-1 13 CASSLVANTEAFF
TRBJ2-3 TRBV28 15 CASRRTSGRGDTQYF
TRBJ1-2 TRBV5-1 15 CASSSYNKGGSGYTF
TRBJ1-1 TRBV5-6 16 CASSFPGRRGHTEAFF
TRBJ1-1 TRBV28 18 CASNVWGRAGGMNTEAFF
TRBJ2-7 TRBV7-6 13 CASSLAGGNEQYF
TRBJ1-5 TRBV28 16 CASSLGHWYSNQPQHF
TRBJ1-1 TRBV7-9 13 CASSSSGTEEAFF
TRBJ2-2 TRBV28 15 CASIASGRGNGELFF
TRBJ2-7 TRBV10-3 11 CAISDRDEQYF
TRBJ1-2 TRBV9 15 CASSVGTGGHYGYTF
TRBJ2-7 TRBV2 13 CASSERLEREQYF
TRBJ2-7 TRBV19 14 CASSMGWGQDEQYF